The 23 T cell receptor beta chains given below trace back to one sample, sequenced in a study of cytomegalovirus exposure and HLA in healthy donors. The primer mix had 60 Vbeta and 13 Jbeta primers. The data were produced by immunoSEQ multiplex PCR, yet TCRdb's version contains in-frame clones alone and is incomplete. The table lists over 140,000 clones, 70% to 85% of them singletons, with about 1.4% in the top ten. The sample consisted of PBMCs. These receptors were taken from a man aged 25 to 45 in good health and CMV-seropositive.

J is TRBJ1-1 and V is TRBV9; TRBD1 agrees at 7 bases. Germline CDR1 is SGDLS and CDR2 is YYNGEE. V was clipped by 4 bases and J by 4 bases; unmatched bases: 7. There are 14 residues in the CDR3. The chain's CDR3 is CASSPRQGSTEAFF. CDR3 sequence (DNA): TGTGCCAGCAGCCCCCGACAGGGAAGCACTGAAGCTTTCTTT.

The chain carries TRBV19 and TRBJ2-3, with 9 nucleotides matching TRBD1. V lost 6 bases, J lost 1 base, and 11 bases stayed unmatched. This CDR3 comprises 17 residues. CDR1 and CDR2 (germline): LNHDA, SQIVND (reference sequence). In DNA form, the CDR3 reads TGTGCCAGTAGGCCATCGGACAGGGGATGGGGCACAGATACGCAGTATTTT. Its protein product is CASRPSDRGWGTDTQYF. Looking up the rest from reference TRBV19 and TRBJ2-3 gives the full variable domain: DGGITQSPKYLFRKEGQNVTLSCEQNLNHDAMYWYRQDPGQGLRLIYYSQIVNDFQKGDIAEGYSVSREKKESFPLTVTSAQKNPTAFYLCASRPSDRGWGTDTQYFGPGTRLTVL.

This sequence joins TRBV2 and TRBJ2-1; 11 nucleotides align to TRBD1. The CDR3 is 16 amino acids. After removal of 3 bases from V and 9 bases from J, the junction contained 10 bases not matched to a gene. Germline values: CDR1 SNHLY, CDR2 FYNNEI. As DNA, the CDR3 is TGTGCCAGCAGTGAGCGTCCGGGGACAGGGGGTGGTGAGCAGTTCTTC. Amino acid sequence: CASSERPGTGGGEQFF. The whole variable domain, filled in from reference TRBV2 and TRBJ2-1, reads EPEVTQTPSHQVTQMGQEVILRCVPISNHLYFYWYRQILGQKVEFLVSFYNNEISEKSEIFDDQFSVERPDGSNFTLKIRSTKLEDSAMYFCASSERPGTGGGEQFFGPGTRLTVL.

There are a few counts of this clone. V usage is TRBV6-5 and J usage is TRBJ2-6, with TRBD1 matching 7 bases. The CDR3 runs 15 residues. Germline V gives CDR1 MNHEY, CDR2 SVGAGI. Germline trimming cut 8 bases from V and 2 bases from J; bases unmatched to any gene: 6. For the CDR3, the DNA is TGTGCCAGCGGATACAGGGGAGCTGGGGCCAACGTCCTGACTTTC. As protein: CASGYRGAGANVLTF.

The V and J genes are TRBV27 and TRBJ2-7; 11 positions match TRBD2. The CDR3 length is 16 residues. CDR1 is MNHEY, CDR2 SMNVEV, per germline (reference sequence). With V trimmed by 4 bases and J by 4 bases, 9 bases remained unmatched. CDR3 in DNA: TGTGCCAGCAGTTATGTATCTAGCGGGAGGAGGTACGAGCAGTACTTC. As protein: CASSYVSSGRRYEQYF.

This chain connects TRBV6-5 to TRBJ1-2; no firm D call. Trimming pared 6 bases from V and 4 bases from J, leaving 6 bases between. The CDR3 runs to 11 residues. Per germline, CDR1 MNHEY and CDR2 SVGAGI. Here the CDR3 reads CASRVAYGYTF. For the CDR3, the DNA is TGTGCCAGCAGGGTGGCCTATGGCTACACCTTC.

This sequence joins TRBV6-1 and TRBJ2-3; D possibly corresponds to TRBD1 (6 bases). Germline values: CDR1 MNHNS, CDR2 SASEGT. The CDR3 is 13 residues long. V lost 8 bases and J 1 base, leaving 10 bases between the germline ends. CDR3 DNA: TGTGCCAGCTCTGCAGGGGGCACAGATACGCAGTATTTT. It codes for CASSAGGTDTQYF.

V usage is TRBV27 and J usage is TRBJ2-5, with 10 bases fitting TRBD2. The length of the CDR3 is 15 residues. Germline V gene data show CDR1 as MNHEY and CDR2 as SMNVEV (reference sequence). J was trimmed by 3 bases and V by 9 bases; bases with no gene match: 10. The CDR3, as DNA: TGTGCCAGGGAACTAGCGGGATGGCTGAAAGAGACCCAGTACTTC. Translating gives CARELAGWLKETQYF.

The chain is built from TRBV9 and TRBJ2-3, with D possibly being TRBD2 (5 bases). Trimming pared 3 bases from V and 1 base from J, leaving 9 bases between. The germline gives CDR1 SGDLS, CDR2 YYNGEE. The CDR3 is made up of 14 amino acids. In DNA form, the CDR3 reads TGTGCCAGCAGCGCCTTTAGCGGCACAGATACGCAGTATTTT. Residues: CASSAFSGTDTQYF.

The chain combines TRBV7-9 with TRBJ1-5; no clear D. Germline V lookup: CDR1 SEHNR, CDR2 FQNEAQ (reference sequence). V was shortened by 3 bases and J by 5 bases, with 11 bases between the two germline ends. This CDR3 is built from 14 residues. The CDR3 loop reads CASSLVTSDQPQHF. Here the CDR3 DNA reads TGTGCCAGCAGCTTGGTCACCTCAGATCAGCCCCAGCATTTT. The whole variable domain, filled in from reference TRBV7-9 and TRBJ1-5, reads DTGVSQNPRHKITKRGQNVTFRCDPISEHNRLYWYRQTLGQGPEFLTYFQNEAQLEKSRLLSDRFSAERPKGSFSTLEIQRTEQGDSAMYLCASSLVTSDQPQHFGDGTRLSIL.

Written as DNA, the CDR3 is TGTGCCAGCAGTGGGACAGGGAGCAATCAGCCCCAGCATTTT. Its protein is CASSGTGSNQPQHF. The chain employs TRBV2 and TRBJ1-5; 8 bases are a match to TRBD1. The V and J ends lost 4 bases and 1 base, in that order; junction bases with no gene match: 0. The CDR3 length is 14 residues. Germline-derived CDR1 and CDR2 are SNHLY and FYNNEI. Using reference TRBV2 and TRBJ1-5 for the parts outside the CDR3, the full variable domain is EPEVTQTPSHQVTQMGQEVILRCVPISNHLYFYWYRQILGQKVEFLVSFYNNEISEKSEIFDDQFSVERPDGSNFTLKIRSTKLEDSAMYFCASSGTGSNQPQHFGDGTRLSIL.

The chain uses TRBV5-4 and TRBJ2-3; a possible D gene is TRBD2 (6 bases). The ends were cut back, 5 bases at V and 0 bases at J, with 16 bases in the middle. This CDR3 comprises 16 residues. The germline CDR1 and CDR2 sequences are SGHNT and YYREEE (reference sequence). CDR3 nucleotides: TGTGCCAGCAGTTACTCCCCCAGCGGGAGCACAGATACGCAGTATTTT. This codes for CASSYSPSGSTDTQYF. The variable domain in full, with the rest retrieved from reference TRBV5-4 and TRBJ2-3, is ETGVTQSPTHLIKTRGQQVTLRCSSQSGHNTVSWYQQALGQGPQFIFQYYREEENGRGNFPPRFSGLQFPNYSSELNVNALELDDSALYLCASSYSPSGSTDTQYFGPGTRLTVL.

This clone turned up a few times. The gene calls are TRBV18 and TRBJ2-1, with 8 bases identical to TRBD2. CDR3 length: 13 residues. Germline-derived CDR1 and CDR2 are KGHSH and LQKENI. J was trimmed by 3 bases and V by 6 bases; bases with no gene match: 1. The CDR3 is CASSAGGYNEQFF. CDR3 DNA sequence: TGTGCCAGCTCGGCGGGAGGCTACAATGAGCAGTTCTTC.

This chain joins TRBV5-1 and TRBJ2-1; 10 bases align to TRBD2. The CDR3 contains 12 residues. Trimming at V came to 5 bases and at J to 16 bases, leaving 9 bases not matched to a gene. CDR1 and CDR2 (germline): SGHRS, YFSETQ. The CDR3 nucleotides read TGCGCCAGCAGTTTCGAGCGGGGGGGCAGTTTCTTC. Translated: CASSFERGGSFF.

CDR3 coding DNA: TGCGCCAGCAGCCCGGACAGGCCTAGCACAGATACGCAGTATTTT. Its protein is CASSPDRPSTDTQYF. The chain has TRBV5-1 and TRBJ2-3; 7 bases align to TRBD1. Germline V gene sequence: CDR1 SGHRS, CDR2 YFSETQ. V gave up 4 bases and J gave up 0 bases; unmatched junction bases: 5. The CDR3 sequence is 15 residues long.

DNA of the CDR3: TGTGCCAGCAGCCCATTGGGATGGCGGGGGGGCTGGGATACGCAGTATTTT. As protein: CASSPLGWRGGWDTQYF. V gene TRBV7-2 combines with J gene TRBJ2-3; 9 bases line up with TRBD2. This CDR3 is 17 amino acids long. CDR1 and CDR2 from the germline V gene are SGHTA and FQGNSA. The V gene end was trimmed by 5 bases and the J gene end by 6 bases; junction bases not matched to a gene: 15.

The rearrangement links TRBV14 to TRBJ2-7; TRBD1 matches 9 bases. Germline lookup yields CDR1 SGHDN and CDR2 FVKESK. V was clipped by 4 bases and J by 6 bases; unmatched bases: 10. The CDR3 length is 15 residues. CDR3 nucleotides: TGTGCCAGCAGCCCAATTCCGGGACAGGGAATCGAGCAGTACTTC. This translates into CASSPIPGQGIEQYF.

The chain carries TRBV7-9 and TRBJ1-3; D possibly corresponds to TRBD1 (5 bases). The CDR3 runs to 15 residues. Trimming stripped 5 bases from V and 0 bases from J, with 11 bases between. Germline V gene sequence: CDR1 SEHNR, CDR2 FQNEAQ (reference sequence). CDR3 loop: CASSPQGLSGNTIYF. Written as DNA, the CDR3 is TGTGCCAGCAGCCCCCAGGGCCTCTCTGGAAACACCATATATTTT.

This clone was observed once. This chain connects TRBV19 to TRBJ2-5; the match to TRBD2 covers 8 bases. The CDR3 runs to 17 residues. J lost 1 base, V lost 0 bases, and 7 bases had no gene match. CDR1 LNHDA and CDR2 SQIVND come from the germline V gene (reference sequence). The CDR3 DNA follows: TGTGCCAGTAGTATAGATCGAGCAAGCGGGGGCCAAGAGACCCAGTACTTC. This gives the protein CASSIDRASGGQETQYF.

The chain joins TRBV7-6 to TRBJ2-3; 7 nucleotides align to TRBD1. CDR3 length: 15 residues. The V gene end was trimmed by 5 bases and the J gene end by 1 base; junction bases not matched to a gene: 6. Germline loops: CDR1 SGHVS, CDR2 FNYEAQ. The CDR3: CASSPTGAGTDTQYF. CDR3 DNA: TGTGCCAGCAGCCCCACAGGGGCTGGCACAGATACGCAGTATTTT. Complete variable domain (other parts from reference TRBV7-6 and TRBJ2-3): GAGVSQSPRYKVTKRGQDVALRCDPISGHVSLYWYRQALGQGPEFLTYFNYEAQQDKSGLPNDRFSAERPEGSISTLTIQRTEQRDSAMYRCASSPTGAGTDTQYFGPGTRLTVL.

The CDR3 nucleotides are TGTGCCAGCAGTTCCGGGATAAACTATGGCTACACCTTC. Its translation: CASSSGINYGYTF. The chain links TRBV2 to TRBJ1-2; no clear D gene. V dropped 5 bases and J dropped 2 bases, with 9 bases sitting between them. This CDR3 contains 13 residues. CDR1 SNHLY and CDR2 FYNNEI come from the germline V gene.

The V call is TRBV7-9, the J call TRBJ2-7; D is possibly TRBD1 (6 bases). This CDR3 is 15 amino acids long. Per germline, CDR1 SEHNR and CDR2 FQNEAQ (reference sequence). V lost 5 bases and J 5 bases, leaving 19 bases between the germline ends. The CDR3 nucleotides are TGTGCCAGCAGCCCCCCAGGGGACCTAAAAGACGAGCAGTACTTC. This encodes CASSPPGDLKDEQYF. Filled out from reference TRBV7-9 and TRBJ2-7, the complete variable domain reads DTGVSQNPRHKITKRGQNVTFRCDPISEHNRLYWYRQTLGQGPEFLTYFQNEAQLEKSRLLSDRFSAERPKGSFSTLEIQRTEQGDSAMYLCASSPPGDLKDEQYFGPGTRLTVT.

The chain links TRBV5-6 to TRBJ1-5, with 9 bases that match TRBD1. Germline loops: CDR1 SGHDT, CDR2 YYEEEE. J gave up 8 bases and V 3 bases, and 3 bases lay outside the gene matches. The CDR3 is made up of 13 amino acids. The CDR3 spells CASSWGQGKPQHF. The CDR3 coding sequence is TGTGCCAGCAGCTGGGGACAGGGCAAGCCCCAGCATTTT.